A single sample is the source of the 26 T cell receptor beta chains below, sequenced in a study of blood T cell repertoires in COVID-19. The data were produced by immunoSEQ multiplex PCR, yet TCRdb's version contains in-frame clones alone and is incomplete. Found here are approximately 310,000 clones, around 85% of them singletons; the top ten hold 1.5% to 2%. The sample comprised PBMCs or T cells enriched from blood (not recorded which). The receptors derive from a woman in her twenties or thirties who had been exposed to COVID-19.

The chain is built from TRBV28 and TRBJ2-7, with 10 nucleotides matching TRBD1. CDR1 is MDHEN and CDR2 is SYDVKM in the germline V gene. The CDR3 sequence is 15 residues long. The trim removed 5 bases at V and 0 bases at J, leaving 4 bases unmatched. The CDR3 is CASSRTGGSSYEQYF. DNA of the CDR3: TGTGCCAGCAGTCGGACAGGGGGTTCCTCCTACGAGCAGTACTTC. The complete variable domain, with remaining parts taken from reference TRBV28 and TRBJ2-7, reads DVKVTQSSRYLVKRTGEKVFLECVQDMDHENMFWYRQDPGLGLRLIYFSYDVKMKEKGDIPEGYSVSREKKERFSLILESASTNQTSMYLCASSRTGGSSYEQYFGPGTRLTVT.

The genes are TRBV7-3 and TRBJ2-7; 8 bases map to TRBD2. Trimming cost V 5 bases and J 2 bases; bases outside gene matches: 8. The length of the CDR3 is 15 residues. Germline V gene lookup returns CDR1 SGHTA and CDR2 FQGTGA. In nucleotides, the CDR3 is TGTGCCAGCAGCCTAGCGGGTGGGAGGACCTACGAGCAGTACTTC. It codes for CASSLAGGRTYEQYF.

The CDR3 DNA is TGTGCCAGCAGCTTAGATACCGGGACAGGGGGGACTAACTATGGCTACACCTTC. The encoded protein is CASSLDTGTGGTNYGYTF. The genes are TRBV7-9 and TRBJ1-2; the match to TRBD1 covers 11 bases. The CDR3 length is 18 residues. Unmatched junction bases numbered 7, after V lost 1 base and J lost 0 bases. CDR1 is SEHNR, CDR2 FQNEAQ, per germline (reference sequence).

Comments on this clone: Germline and junction disagree at one end, which may indicate a read error. In nucleotides, the CDR3 is TGTGCTAGCAGCTCCGGACAGGGGTCTGGAAACACCATATATTTT. Translating gives CASSSGQGSGNTIYF. V usage is TRBV7-7 and J usage is TRBJ1-3, with TRBD1 matching over 9 bases. CDR3 length: 15 residues. Germline V gives CDR1 SSHAT, CDR2 FNYEAQ (reference sequence).

CDR3: CASRQGGIGTDTQYF. CDR3 coding DNA: TGCGCCAGCAGGCAAGGGGGCATCGGGACAGATACGCAGTATTTT. The V call is TRBV5-1, the J call TRBJ2-3; 7 bases are a match to TRBD1. Germline assignment: CDR1 SGHRS and CDR2 YFSETQ. The CDR3 runs 15 residues. The trim removed 5 bases at V and 3 bases at J, leaving 9 bases unmatched. Filled out from reference TRBV5-1 and TRBJ2-3, the complete variable domain reads KAGVTQTPRYLIKTRGQQVTLSCSPISGHRSVSWYQQTPGQGLQFLFEYFSETQRNKGNFPGRFSGRQFSNSRSEMNVSTLELGDSALYLCASRQGGIGTDTQYFGPGTRLTVL.

CDR3 in DNA: TGTGCCAGCAGCAAAGGTTACAGGGGGCCGGGCAATCAGCCCCAGCATTTT. This sequence encodes CASSKGYRGPGNQPQHF. This chain links TRBV21-1 with TRBJ1-5; the table's D gene call, TRBD1, was not cross checked with the DNA. TRBV21-1 is shown as a pseudogene. The CDR3 is 17 residues long.

The chain combines TRBV18 with TRBJ1-2, with D perhaps TRBD1 (5 bases). V was cut by 2 bases and J by 7 bases, with 11 bases left in between. CDR3 size: 13 residues. Germline V gene lookup returns CDR1 KGHSH and CDR2 LQKENI. CDR3 sequence (DNA): TGTGCCAGCTCACCAATGGACACTTTTGGCTACACCTTC. It yields the protein CASSPMDTFGYTF.

Notes on this clone: Distinct nucleotide sequences in the sample also encode this CDR3. This chain uses TRBV27 with TRBJ1-6; 7 nucleotides agree with TRBD1. J gave up 6 bases and V 6 bases, and 2 bases lay outside the gene matches. Germline V gene lookup returns CDR1 MNHEY and CDR2 SMNVEV (reference sequence). CDR3 length: 13 amino acids. Here the CDR3 DNA reads TGTGCCAGCAGGGGGACAGCTAATTCACCCCTCCACTTT. Translating gives CASRGTANSPLHF.

This clone was detected only a few times. The chain employs TRBV7-9 and TRBJ1-4; TRBD1 matches at 9 bases. The germline CDR1 and CDR2 sequences are SEHNR and FQNEAQ (reference sequence). The V gene end was trimmed by 1 base and the J gene end by 4 bases; junction bases not matched to a gene: 4. There are 16 residues in the CDR3. The CDR3 DNA is TGTGCCAGCAGCTTAGGTGACAGGGGGTTTAATGAAAAACTGTTTTTT. Its translation: CASSLGDRGFNEKLFF. Full variable domain (outside the CDR3, taken from reference TRBV7-9 and TRBJ1-4): DTGVSQNPRHKITKRGQNVTFRCDPISEHNRLYWYRQTLGQGPEFLTYFQNEAQLEKSRLLSDRFSAERPKGSFSTLEIQRTEQGDSAMYLCASSLGDRGFNEKLFFGSGTQLSVL.

V and J are TRBV19 and TRBJ1-5, with 7 bases aligning to TRBD1. The CDR3 is 15 residues long. The junction had 6 bases not matched to a gene; V was cut back by 1 base and J by 6 bases. Germline assignment: CDR1 LNHDA and CDR2 SQIVND (reference sequence). The CDR3 bases are TGTGCCAGTAGTATAGGGACAGGCGGAATTCAGCCCCAGCATTTT. Its protein product is CASSIGTGGIQPQHF.

CDR3 nucleotides: TGTGCCAGCAGCGCATGGACGGGAAACACTGAAGCTTTCTTT. Amino acids: CASSAWTGNTEAFF. The chain carries TRBV11-2 and TRBJ1-1; D gene unclear. This CDR3 region has 14 residues. From germline, CDR1 is SGHAT and CDR2 FQNNGV. Trimming removed 5 bases from V and 2 bases from J, with 12 bases in between.

Notes on this clone: Other DNA sequences in this specimen translate into the identical CDR3. This chain connects TRBV5-1 to TRBJ2-1; 7 bases fit TRBD1. The germline gives CDR1 SGHRS, CDR2 YFSETQ. This CDR3 has 15 residues. V shed 0 bases, J shed 1 base, and the junction held 1 base outside the gene matches. The CDR3 sequence: CASSLGQGSYNEQFF. As DNA, the CDR3 is TGCGCCAGCAGCTTGGGACAGGGATCCTACAATGAGCAGTTCTTC.

The chain links TRBV11-3 to TRBJ2-2; D perhaps matches TRBD1 (6 bases). The CDR3 extends over 15 amino acids. With 4 bases removed from V and 5 bases from J, the gap between germline ends came to 14 bases. Germline loops: CDR1 SGHNT, CDR2 YENEEA. CDR3 sequence (DNA): TGTGCCAGCAGCTCGTCTACAGGGTCGACCGGGGAGCTGTTTTTT. Translation gives CASSSSTGSTGELFF.

The CDR3 is CASSRRTGNSYEQYF. CDR3 bases: TGTGCCAGCAGCCGTCGTACGGGGAACTCCTACGAGCAGTACTTC. The chain employs TRBV28 and TRBJ2-7; D possibly corresponds to TRBD2 (5 bases). The V and J ends lost 6 bases and 0 bases respectively, with 15 bases between them. The CDR3 loop spans 15 amino acids. Germline lookup yields CDR1 MDHEN and CDR2 SYDVKM.

The gene calls are TRBV28 and TRBJ1-6, with D unresolved. The CDR3 is 15 amino acids. V lost 0 bases and J lost 9, with 12 bases in between. Looked up from germline, CDR1 is MDHEN and CDR2 is SYDVKM. The CDR3, as DNA: TGTGCCAGCAGTTTATGGTCGGCGGAACCTTCACCCCTCCACTTT. Residues: CASSLWSAEPSPLHF.

The chain is built from TRBV29-1 and TRBJ1-2, with D maybe TRBD1 (5 bases). The CDR3 consists of 12 residues. Germline loops: CDR1 SQVTM, CDR2 ANQGSEA. The V end was cut by 6 bases, the J end by 8 bases, with 16 bases between. CDR3 loop: CSVPDTVKGYTF. CDR3 in DNA: TGCAGCGTCCCGGACACGGTAAAAGGCTACACCTTC.

The chain uses TRBV5-1 and TRBJ2-5; possible D gene TRBD1, 5 bases. Germline CDR1 SGHRS, CDR2 YFSETQ. This CDR3 has 13 residues. V was cut by 1 base and J by 3 bases, with 7 bases left in between. The CDR3 region is CASSLPGKETQYF. As DNA, the CDR3 is TGCGCCAGCAGCTTGCCAGGGAAAGAGACCCAGTACTTC.

This chain uses TRBV7-3 with TRBJ1-1; 11 bases match TRBD1. Germline V gives CDR1 SGHTA, CDR2 FQGTGA. The trim removed 3 bases at V and 4 bases at J, leaving 7 bases unmatched. The CDR3 length is 16 residues. CDR3 bases: TGTGCCAGCAGCTTCATGGGACAGGGGGGTGGCACTGAAGCTTTCTTT. This encodes CASSFMGQGGGTEAFF.

The chain joins TRBV5-8 to TRBJ1-2; TRBD1 might be the D (5 bases). The V end was cut by 0 bases, the J end by 4 bases, with 10 bases between. This CDR3 spans 14 amino acids. Germline V lookup: CDR1 SGHTS, CDR2 YDEGEE. The CDR3 DNA is TGTGCCAGCAGCTTGGCCGTTGGGGCCTATGGCTACACCTTC. Amino acids: CASSLAVGAYGYTF.

Remarks on this clone: This sample includes further DNA sequences coding for the same CDR3. This chain joins TRBV5-1 and TRBJ1-2, with TRBD1 matching 7 bases. This CDR3 has 14 amino acids. The germline gives CDR1 SGHRS, CDR2 YFSETQ. Losses at the gene ends were 0 bases for V and 3 bases for J; bases not matched to a gene: 2. The CDR3 sequence is CASSLGQGDYGYTF. Written as DNA, the CDR3 is TGCGCCAGCAGCTTGGGACAGGGAGACTATGGCTACACCTTC.

The rearrangement joins TRBV2 to TRBJ1-2, with 8 bases matching TRBD1. V dropped 1 base and J dropped 7; count of bases not matched to a gene: 5. Germline CDR1 reads SNHLY; CDR2 reads FYNNEI. The CDR3 loop spans 14 amino acids. The CDR3 loop reads CASSEVGQGGGYTF. For the CDR3, the DNA is TGTGCCAGCAGTGAAGTTGGACAGGGTGGTGGCTACACCTTC.

The genes are TRBV21-1 and TRBJ1-2. TRBV21-1 is a pseudogene locus. This CDR3 has 11 amino acids. In DNA form, the CDR3 reads TGTGCCAGCAGCCCGGTCGATGGCTACACCTTC. Its translation is CASSPVDGYTF.

The J gene is TRBJ2-7, the V gene TRBV7-6; tentatively, D is TRBD1 (6 bases). V was cut by 6 bases and J by 4 bases, with 13 bases left in between. CDR3 length: 13 residues. Germline CDR1 reads SGHVS; CDR2 reads FNYEAQ. The CDR3 here is CASSQGPEYEQYF. The DNA for the CDR3 is TGTGCCAGCAGTCAGGGGCCGGAGTACGAGCAGTACTTC.

This clone was seen a few times. The chain links TRBV7-2 to TRBJ2-2; TRBD2 might be the D (6 bases). The CDR3 sequence is 16 residues long. Looked up from germline, CDR1 is SGHTA and CDR2 is FQGNSA. Trimming stripped 1 base from V and 4 bases from J, with 13 bases between. Written as DNA, the CDR3 is TGTGCCAGCAGCTTAGAGGCTGGGAGGAGCACCGGGGAGCTGTTTTTT. Its protein is CASSLEAGRSTGELFF. The variable domain in full, with the rest retrieved from reference TRBV7-2 and TRBJ2-2, is GAGVSQSPSNKVTEKGKDVELRCDPISGHTALYWYRQSLGQGLEFLIYFQGNSAPDKSGLPSDRFSAERTGGSVSTLTIQRTQQEDSAVYLCASSLEAGRSTGELFFGEGSRLTVL.

The V and J genes are TRBV7-9 and TRBJ1-2, with TRBD1 matching over 7 bases. This CDR3 contains 17 residues. With V trimmed by 0 bases and J by 0 bases, 7 bases remained unmatched. Germline V CDR1 and CDR2: SEHNR, FQNEAQ (reference sequence). The CDR3, as DNA: TGTGCCAGCAGCTTAGCGACAGGGCCAGATGCTAACTATGGCTACACCTTC. Amino acids: CASSLATGPDANYGYTF. Supplemented by reference TRBV7-9 and TRBJ1-2, the full variable domain reads DTGVSQNPRHKITKRGQNVTFRCDPISEHNRLYWYRQTLGQGPEFLTYFQNEAQLEKSRLLSDRFSAERPKGSFSTLEIQRTEQGDSAMYLCASSLATGPDANYGYTFGSGTRLTVV.

The chain has TRBV19 and TRBJ1-1; D uncertain. The CDR3 extends over 13 amino acids. Trimming took 3 bases from V and 1 from J, leaving 6 bases between them. The V gene's germline CDR1 is LNHDA and CDR2 SQIVND (reference sequence). The CDR3 is CASSIEQNTEAFF. CDR3 DNA sequence: TGTGCCAGTAGTATCGAACAGAACACTGAAGCTTTCTTT.